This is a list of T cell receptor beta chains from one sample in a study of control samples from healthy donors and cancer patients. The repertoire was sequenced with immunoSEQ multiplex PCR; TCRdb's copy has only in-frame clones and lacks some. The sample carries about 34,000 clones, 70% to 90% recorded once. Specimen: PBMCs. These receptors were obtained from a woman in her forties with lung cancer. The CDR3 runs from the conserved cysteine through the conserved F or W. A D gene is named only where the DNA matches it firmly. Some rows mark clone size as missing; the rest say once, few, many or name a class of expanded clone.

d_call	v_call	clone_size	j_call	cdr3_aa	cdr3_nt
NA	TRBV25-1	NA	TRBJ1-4	CASGTYSGANEKLFF	TGTGCCAGCGGGACCTACTCGGGGGCTAATGAAAAACTGTTTTTT
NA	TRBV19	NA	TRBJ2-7	CASSIARGAAYEQYF	TGTGCCAGTAGTATAGCCCGGGGGGCCGCATACGAGCAGTACTTC
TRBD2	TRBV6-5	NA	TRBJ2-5	CASSSAGGRYQETQYF	TGTGCCAGCAGTTCCGCGGGGGGAAGGTACCAAGAGACCCAGTACTTC
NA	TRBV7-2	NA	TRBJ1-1	CASSLLPSPGNTEAFF	TGTGCCAGCAGCCTATTGCCTTCCCCTGGGAACACTGAAGCTTTCTTT
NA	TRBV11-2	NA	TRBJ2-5	CASSKGQTQYF	TGTGCCAGCAGCAAGGGGCAGACCCAGTACTTC
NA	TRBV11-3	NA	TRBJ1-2	CASSKTTGNYGYTF	TGTGCCAGCAGCAAAACGACAGGCAACTATGGCTACACCTTC
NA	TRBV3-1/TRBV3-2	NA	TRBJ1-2	CASSHRQESYGYTF	TGTGCCAGCAGCCACCGACAGGAGTCCTATGGCTACACCTTC
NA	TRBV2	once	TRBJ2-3	CAIPSGPTATDTQYF	TGTGCCATTCCATCAGGGCCCACCGCCACAGATACGCAGTATTTT
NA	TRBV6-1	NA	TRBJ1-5	CASSENAGNQPQHF	TGTGCCAGCAGTGAAAATGCAGGCAATCAGCCCCAGCATTTT
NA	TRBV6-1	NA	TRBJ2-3	CASNNGYTDTQYF	TGTGCCAGCAATAACGGCTACACAGATACGCAGTATTTT
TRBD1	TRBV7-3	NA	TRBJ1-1	CASSPPGGQGGSEAFF	TGTGCCAGCAGCCCCCCGGGCGGGCAGGGGGGGTCCGAAGCTTTCTTT
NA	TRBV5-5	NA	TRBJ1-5	CASSLVSPWDRRNQPQHF	TGTGCCAGCAGCTTGGTTTCCCCTTGGGACCGCCGCAATCAGCCCCAGCATTTT
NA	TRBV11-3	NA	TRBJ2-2	CASSLGGVMAGELFF	TGTGCCAGCAGCTTAGGGGGGGTGATGGCCGGGGAGCTGTTTTTT
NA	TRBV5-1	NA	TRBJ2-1	CASSRDGGSSLNEQFF	TGCGCCAGCAGCCGCGATGGGGGCTCTAGCCTAAATGAGCAGTTCTTC
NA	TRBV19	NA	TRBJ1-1	CASSIEYEFEAFF	TGTGCCAGTAGTATAGAATACGAGTTTGAAGCTTTCTTT
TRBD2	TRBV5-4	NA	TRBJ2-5	CASSLSIGLAGVETQYF	TGTGCCAGCAGCCTCTCGATAGGACTAGCGGGGGTAGAGACCCAGTACTTC
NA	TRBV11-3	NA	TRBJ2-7	CASSLGRGSFEQYF	TGTGCCAGCAGCTTAGGGCGGGGATCGTTCGAGCAGTACTTC
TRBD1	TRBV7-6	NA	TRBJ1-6	CASSSGQTGASPLHF	TGTGCCAGCAGCTCGGGACAGACTGGGGCTTCACCCCTCCACTTT
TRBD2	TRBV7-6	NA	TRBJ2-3	CASSLAGYGGGRNTQYF	TGTGCCAGCAGCTTAGCGGGATACGGGGGGGGCCGAAATACGCAGTATTTT
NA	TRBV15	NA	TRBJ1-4	CATSRVRVSEKLFF	TGTGCCACCAGCAGAGTCAGGGTTTCTGAAAAACTGTTTTTT
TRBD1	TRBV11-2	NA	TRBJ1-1	CASSLTGGMNTEAFF	TGTGCCAGCAGCTTAACAGGGGGGATGAACACTGAAGCTTTCTTT
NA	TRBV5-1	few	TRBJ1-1	CASTSSPGTEAFF	TGCGCCAGCACCTCGTCCCCAGGGACTGAAGCTTTCTTT
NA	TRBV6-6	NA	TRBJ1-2	CASIPGPGRGYTF	TGTGCCAGCATCCCGGGGCCCGGCAGGGGCTACACCTTC
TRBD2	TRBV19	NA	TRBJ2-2	CASSMRSGGSPGELFF	TGTGCCAGTAGTATGAGGAGCGGGGGCTCCCCCGGGGAGCTGTTTTTT
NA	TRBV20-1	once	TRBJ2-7	CSARVYEQYF	TGCAGTGCTAGAGTTTACGAGCAGTACTTC
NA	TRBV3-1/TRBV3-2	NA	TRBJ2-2	CASSQEGGTWGTGELFF	TGTGCCAGCAGCCAAGAGGGGGGCACGTGGGGCACCGGGGAGCTGTTTTTT
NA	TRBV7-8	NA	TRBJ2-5	CASSLGRTGETQYF	TGTGCCAGCAGCTTAGGGCGGACTGGGGAGACCCAGTACTTC
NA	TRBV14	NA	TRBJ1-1	CASSQERFDSTEAFF	TGTGCCAGCAGCCAAGAAAGATTCGACAGCACTGAAGCTTTCTTT
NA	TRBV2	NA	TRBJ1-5	CASSERGSSNQPQHF	TGTGCCAGCAGTGAGAGGGGCAGCAGCAATCAGCCCCAGCATTTT
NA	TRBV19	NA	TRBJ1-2	CASWTPSSRYGYTF	TGTGCCAGTTGGACACCTTCCTCCCGATATGGCTACACCTTC
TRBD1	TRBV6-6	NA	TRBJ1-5	CASSYGTGAIQPQHF	TGTGCCAGCAGTTACGGGACAGGGGCGATTCAGCCCCAGCATTTT
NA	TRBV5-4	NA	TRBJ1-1	CASSLARQNTEAFF	TGTGCCAGCAGCTTGGCCCGGCAGAACACTGAAGCTTTCTTT
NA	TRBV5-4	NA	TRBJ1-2	CASSFGPSRYGYTF	TGTGCCAGCAGCTTTGGCCCAAGCCGTTATGGCTACACCTTC
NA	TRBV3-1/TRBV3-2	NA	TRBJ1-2	CASSQDIGGPSGGYTF	TGTGCCAGCAGCCAAGATATAGGGGGGCCGTCAGGTGGCTACACCTTC
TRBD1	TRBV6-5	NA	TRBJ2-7	CASSYYRGYEQYF	TGTGCCAGCAGTTACTACAGGGGCTACGAGCAGTACTTC
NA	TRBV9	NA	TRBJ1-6	CASSPETVNSPLHF	TGTGCCAGCAGCCCGGAGACGGTGAATTCACCCCTCCACTTT
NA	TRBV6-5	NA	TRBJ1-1	CASRKGTRNTEAFF	TGTGCCAGCAGAAAAGGGACACGGAACACTGAAGCTTTCTTT
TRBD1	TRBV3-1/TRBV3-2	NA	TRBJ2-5	CASSPRAIQGAGETQYF	TGTGCCAGCAGCCCGCGGGCGATACAGGGGGCGGGGGAGACCCAGTACTTC
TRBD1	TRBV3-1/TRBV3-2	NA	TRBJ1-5	CASSQGLPPTGGLPQHF	TGTGCCAGCAGCCAAGGCCTCCCCCCGACAGGGGGCCTGCCCCAGCATTTT
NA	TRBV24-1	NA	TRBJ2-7	CATLGEGDEQYF	TGTGCCACCTTAGGAGAGGGAGACGAGCAGTACTTC
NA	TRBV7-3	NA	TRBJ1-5	CASKGVSNQPQHF	TGTGCCAGCAAGGGGGTAAGCAATCAGCCCCAGCATTTT
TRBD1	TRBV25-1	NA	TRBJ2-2	CASLPGQGYTGELFF	TGTGCCAGCCTTCCGGGACAGGGGTACACCGGGGAGCTGTTTTTT
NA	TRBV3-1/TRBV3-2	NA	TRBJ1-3	CASSHPGNTIYF	TGTGCCAGCAGCCACCCTGGGAACACCATATATTTT
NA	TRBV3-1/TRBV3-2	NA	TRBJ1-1	CASSQDWRGAWTEAFF	TGTGCCAGCAGCCAAGATTGGCGGGGGGCCTGGACTGAAGCTTTCTTT